What follows describes a single TCR beta chain. Between the trimmed V and J ends, which lost 3 bases and 4 bases, there was a span of 9 bases. The germline V gene encodes CDR1 LGHNA and CDR2 YSLEER. This CDR3 spans 14 amino acids. This sample is drawn from a study of CD8 T cells in Susac syndrome. Sequencing of TCR beta covered CD8+ and CD4+ T cells obtained from blood. Reverse transcription of roughly 0.45 to 1 ug RNA used random hexamers. TCRdb re-derived calls from the immunoSEQ multiplex PCR reads in MiXCR, one entry per CDR3 protein. This table holds 170,000 or so distinct CDR3 sequences, approximately 94% found once.

This clonotype was sampled from a human donor with Susac syndrome. The sample taken for sequencing was CD4+ T cells from PBMCs. The chain employs TRBV4-3 and TRBJ1-4, with D perhaps TRBD1 (6 bases). CDR3 bases: TGCGCCAGCAGCCAGCAGGGGAATAATGAAAAACTGTTTTTT. It yields the protein CASSQQGNNEKLFF.